These 30 T cell receptor beta chains came from one sample sequenced in a study of beta chain features in type 1 diabetes. What was sequenced were expressed TCRB transcripts, since all of the isolated RNA had been reverse transcribed. The method was immunoSEQ multiplex PCR; TCRdb's version includes in-frame clones alone and lacks a portion of them. The sample holds about 150,000 clones, over 7.5% seen once. Sequences were obtained from central memory CD4+ T cells from blood. The source is a man between 18 and 35 years old in good health.

This clone has only a few counts. This sequence joins TRBV29-1 and TRBJ2-7; D uncertain. Germline V gene sequence: CDR1 SQVTM, CDR2 ANQGSEA. The CDR3 runs to 12 residues. The V end lost 4 bases, the J end lost 1 base, and 8 bases lay between the germline ends. Here the CDR3 reads CSVVADSYEQYF. In nucleotides, the CDR3 is TGCAGCGTTGTTGCGGATTCCTACGAGCAGTACTTC.

The chain recombines TRBV7-2 with TRBJ2-2, with D unresolved. CDR3 length equals 12 residues. Germline CDR1 is SGHTA and CDR2 is FQGNSA. The V gene lost 2 bases and the J gene lost 7 bases, with 5 bases spanning the gap. The CDR3 here is CASSLIHGELFF. CDR3 nucleotide sequence: TGTGCCAGCAGCTTAATCCACGGGGAGCTGTTTTTT.

The chain recombines TRBV28 with TRBJ1-2; 9 bases map to TRBD1. Germline V gene data show CDR1 as MDHEN and CDR2 as SYDVKM. The CDR3 sequence is 14 residues long. V gave up 8 bases and J gave up 4 bases; unmatched junction bases: 8. CDR3 nucleotides: TGTGCCAGCCGTACAGGGGGCGAGAGCTATGGCTACACCTTC. Protein sequence: CASRTGGESYGYTF.

The V and J genes are TRBV7-8 and TRBJ2-7; the D gene is possibly TRBD1 (5 bases). Germline V gives CDR1 SGHVS, CDR2 FQNEAQ. This CDR3 has 14 amino acids. Trimming took 1 base from V and 3 from J, leaving 10 bases between them. The CDR3 sequence is CASSLVVQDYEQYF. CDR3 coding DNA: TGTGCCAGCAGCTTAGTTGTACAGGACTACGAGCAGTACTTC.

The chain links TRBV6-1 to TRBJ2-3, with no clear D. The germline CDR1 and CDR2 sequences are MNHNS and SASEGT. The germline V and J ends were trimmed by 4 bases and 2 bases, with 10 bases remaining between them. This CDR3 contains 14 residues. CDR3 nucleotides: TGTGCCAGCAGTGTACAGTCCAACACAGATACGCAGTATTTT. Translating it yields CASSVQSNTDTQYF.

This clone came up many times. This CDR3 is CASGGNIGDTQYF. Written as DNA, the CDR3 is TGCGCCAGCGGGGGCAATATTGGAGATACGCAGTATTTT. The chain uses TRBV5-1 and TRBJ2-3; perhaps TRBD1 as D (6 bases). Germline lookup yields CDR1 SGHRS and CDR2 YFSETQ. The length of the CDR3 is 13 residues. V was pared by 7 bases and J by 5 bases, with 14 bases between.

The V gene is TRBV11-3, the J gene TRBJ2-2; tentatively, D is TRBD1 (5 bases). V was pared by 4 bases and J by 7 bases, with 7 bases between. Per the germline V gene, CDR1 is SGHNT and CDR2 is YENEEA. The CDR3 loop spans 12 amino acids. The chain's CDR3 is CASSSDSGELFF. DNA of the CDR3: TGTGCCAGCAGCTCAGACAGCGGGGAGCTGTTTTTT.

The table lists this clone with many counts. The chain is built from TRBV30 and TRBJ2-5; possible D gene TRBD2, 5 bases. The V gene lost 4 bases and the J gene lost 5 bases, with 14 bases spanning the gap. Germline values: CDR1 GTSNPN, CDR2 SVGIG (reference sequence). The CDR3 contains 13 residues. The CDR3 spells CAWTRGVWETQYF. For the CDR3, the DNA is TGTGCCTGGACCCGGGGAGTTTGGGAGACCCAGTACTTC.

The V gene is TRBV7-2, the J gene TRBJ1-5, with 7 bases aligning to TRBD1. The CDR3 is 13 residues long. Trimming removed 4 bases from V and 9 bases from J; junction bases left unmatched: 6. Germline assignment: CDR1 SGHTA and CDR2 FQGNSA. CDR3 region: CASSSLDRTPQHF. The DNA for the CDR3 is TGTGCCAGCAGCTCCTTGGACAGGACGCCCCAGCATTTT.

There are a few counts of this clone. The J gene is TRBJ1-4, the V gene TRBV7-2; a possible D gene is TRBD1 (6 bases). V dropped 5 bases and J dropped 0 bases, with 10 bases sitting between them. Looked up from germline, CDR1 is SGHTA and CDR2 is FQGNSA. This CDR3 is 15 amino acids long. The CDR3 here is CASSADSTTNEKLFF. In DNA, the CDR3 is TGTGCCAGCAGCGCGGACAGCACAACTAATGAAAAACTGTTTTTT.

This rearrangement joins TRBV5-6 to TRBJ1-2; D call uncertain. Trimming cost V 0 bases and J 4 bases, with 16 bases left between them. The CDR3 runs 16 residues. Germline CDR1 and CDR2: SGHDT and YYEEEE. CDR3 bases: TGTGCCAGCAGCTTGGCCGTCGCAGACTTATCCTATGGCTACACCTTC. Its protein is CASSLAVADLSYGYTF.

This clone occurred a few times. This rearrangement joins TRBV19 to TRBJ1-6; 9 nucleotides agree with TRBD1. CDR3 size: 16 residues. V lost 4 bases to trimming and J lost 8 bases; unmatched junction nucleotides: 9. The germline V gene has CDR1 LNHDA and CDR2 SQIVND (reference sequence). The chain's CDR3 is CASSRGQGRSDSPLHF. The DNA of the CDR3 is TGTGCCAGTAGTAGGGGACAGGGTCGATCGGATTCACCCCTCCACTTT.

In its sample, this clone was seen a few times. The chain is built from TRBV5-4 and TRBJ2-1, with D possibly TRBD2 on 6 matching bases. Germline V gene sequence: CDR1 SGHNT, CDR2 YYREEE (reference sequence). This CDR3 region has 17 residues. Trimming removed 3 bases from V and 0 bases from J, with 16 bases in between. DNA for the CDR3: TGTGCCAGCAGCTCCTACATGGAAGCGGGCTCCTACAATGAGCAGTTCTTC. This gives the protein CASSSYMEAGSYNEQFF.

This clone appeared many times. The chain couples TRBV5-4 to TRBJ2-1; 9 bases agree with TRBD2. The CDR3 totals 16 residues. Trimming took 4 bases from V and 1 from J; bases not matched to a gene: 6. Germline CDR1 reads SGHNT; CDR2 reads YYREEE (reference sequence). The CDR3 protein is CASSRGGGLSYNEQFF. In nucleotides, the CDR3 is TGTGCCAGCAGCCGCGGGGGGGGGCTGTCCTACAATGAGCAGTTCTTC.

Only a few counts were recorded for this clone. This rearrangement joins TRBV28 to TRBJ1-5, with TRBD1 matching over 9 bases. The CDR3 contains 15 residues. The germline CDR1 and CDR2 sequences are MDHEN and SYDVKM. Unmatched junction bases numbered 6, after V lost 2 bases and J lost 7 bases. The CDR3 DNA follows: TGTGCCAGCAGTTTAAGGACAGGGGCTCTACAGCCCCAGCATTTT. Protein: CASSLRTGALQPQHF.

This clone was recorded a few times. V gene TRBV7-3 combines with J gene TRBJ2-1, with no clear D. CDR1 is SGHTA and CDR2 is FQGTGA in the germline V gene. The CDR3 consists of 14 residues. The V end was cut by 5 bases, the J end by 7 bases, with 15 bases between. As DNA, the CDR3 is TGTGCCAGCAGCCCCACCCCCTCTAGTAATGAGCAGTTCTTC. This encodes CASSPTPSSNEQFF.

This clone has more than one count but fewer than ten. The CDR3 loop is CASIEGDHGNSPLHF. The CDR3 DNA reads TGTGCCAGCATCGAGGGGGACCATGGGAATTCACCCCTCCACTTT. This chain uses TRBV2 with TRBJ1-6; D possibly corresponds to TRBD1 (6 bases). V was shortened by 7 bases and J by 7 bases, with 17 bases between the two germline ends. The CDR3 has 15 residues. From germline, CDR1 is SNHLY and CDR2 FYNNEI.

V and J are TRBV7-8 and TRBJ1-5; 8 bases are a match to TRBD1. The CDR3 has 17 amino acids. From germline, CDR1 is SGHVS and CDR2 FQNEAQ. Trimming cost V 5 bases and J 6 bases; bases outside gene matches: 15. Written as DNA, the CDR3 is TGTGCCAGCAGCCCAGGGGGCGCGGGGGTTTTGGTTCAGCCCCAGCATTTT. It codes for CASSPGGAGVLVQPQHF.

This rearrangement joins TRBV27 to TRBJ2-7; D is perhaps TRBD2 (6 bases). This CDR3 contains 13 residues. Germline CDR1 MNHEY, CDR2 SMNVEV (reference sequence). The V and J ends lost 3 bases and 5 bases respectively, with 11 bases between them. CDR3 DNA sequence: TGTGCCAGCAGTTTCGGAGGGAAAAACGAGCAGTACTTC. As protein: CASSFGGKNEQYF.

This sequence joins TRBV6-5 and TRBJ1-1; TRBD1 matches 7 bases. V lost 8 bases, J lost 1 base, and 7 bases stayed unmatched. Germline V lookup: CDR1 MNHEY, CDR2 SVGAGI. The length of the CDR3 is 14 residues. CDR3 DNA: TGTGCCAGCCAGGGACAGACGAAGAACACTGAAGCTTTCTTT. It specifies CASQGQTKNTEAFF.

The chain couples TRBV6-6 to TRBJ2-3; tentatively, D is TRBD1 (5 bases). The CDR3 is 16 amino acids. Trimming pared 6 bases from V and 2 bases from J, leaving 18 bases between. Germline-derived CDR1 and CDR2 are MNHNY and SVGAGI (reference sequence). The CDR3 sequence is CASRTQLLGATDTQYF. DNA of the CDR3: TGTGCCAGCAGAACCCAACTCCTAGGGGCCACAGATACGCAGTATTTT.

This clone was found a few times. This chain connects TRBV11-2 to TRBJ1-5; TRBD1 agrees at 8 bases. Germline CDR1 is SGHAT and CDR2 is FQNNGV. J lost 2 bases, V lost 5 bases, and 8 bases had no gene match. The CDR3 length is 16 residues. The CDR3 is CASSLWTGQGNQPQHF. As DNA, the CDR3 is TGTGCCAGCAGCCTTTGGACAGGGCAAGGCAATCAGCCCCAGCATTTT.

This clone was found many times. V usage is TRBV15 and J usage is TRBJ2-1; D uncertain. Germline loops: CDR1 LNHNV, CDR2 YYDKDF (reference sequence). This CDR3 comprises 18 residues. V lost 0 bases to trimming and J lost 0 bases, with 15 bases between them. CDR3: CATSRDLSGFSSYNEQFF. The CDR3 DNA reads TGTGCCACCAGCAGAGATCTTTCAGGATTCAGCTCCTACAATGAGCAGTTCTTC.

The table lists this clone with a few counts. The chain combines TRBV27 with TRBJ1-6, with D possibly TRBD1 on 5 matching bases. The CDR3 is made up of 14 amino acids. CDR1 is MNHEY and CDR2 is SMNVEV in the germline V gene (reference sequence). Between the trimmed V and J ends, which lost 5 bases and 7 bases, there was a span of 12 bases. The CDR3 is CASSRLAGNSPLHF. The CDR3 nucleotides are TGTGCCAGCAGTAGGTTAGCAGGGAATTCACCCCTCCACTTT.

This clone was counted only a few times. The rearrangement joins TRBV9 to TRBJ2-3; 8 nucleotides agree with TRBD1. J gave up 4 bases and V 4 bases, and 8 bases lay outside the gene matches. Germline V gene lookup returns CDR1 SGDLS and CDR2 YYNGEE. The CDR3 has 15 residues. The CDR3 DNA follows: TGTGCCAGCAGCCCAGGGGGCCTGGTCTCAGATACGCAGTATTTT. Amino acid sequence: CASSPGGLVSDTQYF.

This clone was recorded many times. Other DNA sequences in this sample translate to the same CDR3. The chain links TRBV7-3 to TRBJ2-3, with TRBD2 identical over 8 bases. CDR1 and CDR2 from the germline V gene are SGHTA and FQGTGA. The CDR3 is made up of 14 amino acids. V trimming: 3 bases; J trimming: 1 base; junction bases outside the gene matches: 0. The CDR3 spells CASSLTSGTDTQYF. CDR3 sequence (DNA): TGTGCCAGCAGCTTGACTAGCGGCACAGATACGCAGTATTTT.

This clone was seen repeatedly, ten times or more. The chain carries TRBV29-1 and TRBJ2-6; possible D gene TRBD2, 6 bases. V dropped 2 bases and J dropped 5 bases, with 10 bases sitting between them. CDR1 is SQVTM, CDR2 ANQGSEA, per germline. The CDR3 length is 14 residues. CDR3 sequence reads: CSVENGDWANVLTF. DNA of the CDR3: TGCAGCGTTGAAAACGGGGACTGGGCCAACGTCCTGACTTTC.

This clone was picked up a small number of times. CDR3 sequence (DNA): TGTGCCAGCAGTTTCGCTAGCGGGAGTGGCGATGAGCAGTTCTTC. It specifies CASSFASGSGDEQFF. The rearrangement uses TRBV28 and TRBJ2-1, with 10 bases matching TRBD2. The CDR3 contains 15 residues. V shed 3 bases and J 8 bases; nucleotides not matched to a gene: 7. The V gene's germline CDR1 is MDHEN and CDR2 SYDVKM.

This chain uses TRBV7-9 with TRBJ2-5, with 9 bases that match TRBD2. The J call may be mistaken, given a closer DNA end match to TRBJ2-7. This CDR3 has 15 residues. In germline, CDR1 is SEHNR, CDR2 FQNEAQ (reference sequence). Here the CDR3 DNA reads TGTGCCAGCAGCTTAGCATTAGCGGGAGCCTACGAGCAGTACTTC. This codes for CASSLALAGAYEQYF.

The V gene is TRBV7-3, the J gene TRBJ2-1, with a possible D match to TRBD1 (6 bases). Trimming left V 1 base short and J 8 bases short, with 15 bases between. The germline V gene encodes CDR1 SGHTA and CDR2 FQGTGA. The CDR3 sequence is 15 residues long. CDR3 loop: CASSLMGASKDEQFF. CDR3 nucleotides: TGTGCCAGCAGCTTAATGGGGGCATCTAAAGATGAGCAGTTCTTC.